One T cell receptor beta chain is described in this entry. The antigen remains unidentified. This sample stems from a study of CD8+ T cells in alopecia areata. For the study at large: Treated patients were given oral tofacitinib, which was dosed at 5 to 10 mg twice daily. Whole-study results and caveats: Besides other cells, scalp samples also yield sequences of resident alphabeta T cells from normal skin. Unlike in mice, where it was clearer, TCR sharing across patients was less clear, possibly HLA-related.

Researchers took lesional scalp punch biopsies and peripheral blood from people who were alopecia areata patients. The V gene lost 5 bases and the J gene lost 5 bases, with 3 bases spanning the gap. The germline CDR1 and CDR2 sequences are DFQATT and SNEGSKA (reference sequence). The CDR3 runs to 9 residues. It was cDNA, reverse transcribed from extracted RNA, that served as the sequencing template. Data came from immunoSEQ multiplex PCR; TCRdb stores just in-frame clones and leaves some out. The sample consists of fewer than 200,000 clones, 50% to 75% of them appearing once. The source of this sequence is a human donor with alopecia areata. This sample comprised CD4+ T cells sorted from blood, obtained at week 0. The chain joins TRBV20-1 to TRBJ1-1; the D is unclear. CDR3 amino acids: CSAGTEAFF. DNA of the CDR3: TGCAGTGCTGGGACTGAAGCTTTCTTT.